This passage covers 22 T cell receptor beta chains from one sample sequenced in a study of OX40 agonist ivuxolimab in advanced cancers. Profiling relied on immunoSEQ multiplex PCR, and the TCRdb table lists in-frame clones only, not all of them. The repertoire holds about 100,000 clones, with approximately 90% as singletons. The material was CD4+ or CD8+ T cells sorted from blood, obtained in a trial of the OX40 agonist ivuxolimab. These receptors were collected from an adult with an advanced solid tumor such as melanoma, head and neck, liver or kidney cancer.

The V gene is TRBV5-1, the J gene TRBJ2-2, with D possibly being TRBD1 (5 bases). V lost 1 base and J lost 8, with 12 bases in between. This CDR3 comprises 14 residues. Germline loops: CDR1 SGHRS, CDR2 YFSETQ. CDR3 loop: CASSLLNSGGELFF. The DNA of the CDR3 is TGCGCCAGCAGCTTGTTGAACTCAGGGGGGGAGCTGTTTTTT.

V is TRBV30 and J is TRBJ2-7; 9 bases map to TRBD1. With V trimmed by 3 bases and J by 0 bases, 9 bases remained unmatched. The germline V gene has CDR1 GTSNPN and CDR2 SVGIG (reference sequence). The CDR3 consists of 16 residues. CDR3 residues: CAWSPYGQGSSYEQYF. The DNA of the CDR3 is TGTGCCTGGAGCCCCTACGGACAGGGGTCCTCCTACGAGCAGTACTTC.

The chain employs TRBV6-4 and TRBJ1-5; D remains unclear. From germline, CDR1 is MRHNA and CDR2 SNTAGT. The CDR3 sequence is 13 residues long. With 6 bases removed from V and 7 bases from J, the gap between germline ends came to 13 bases. The DNA of the CDR3 is TGTGCCAGCAGCCCCTCGGCCGAACAGCCCCAGCATTTT. Translating gives CASSPSAEQPQHF.

The genes are TRBV27 and TRBJ2-2; D gene unclear. Looked up from germline, CDR1 is MNHEY and CDR2 is SMNVEV (reference sequence). The CDR3 has 16 amino acids. The V gene lost 6 bases and the J gene lost 0 bases, with 14 bases spanning the gap. Written as DNA, the CDR3 is TGTGCCAGCAGACCAAAGGGCATAGCGAACACCGGGGAGCTGTTTTTT. This gives the protein CASRPKGIANTGELFF.

The rearrangement uses TRBV28 and TRBJ1-2; no reliable D call. The length of the CDR3 is 15 residues. V was pared by 6 bases and J by 8 bases, with 22 bases between. Germline lookup yields CDR1 MDHEN and CDR2 SYDVKM. CDR3 in amino acids: CASSTPSVRVGGYTF. Written as DNA, the CDR3 is TGTGCCAGCAGCACCCCCTCAGTGCGGGTCGGGGGCTACACCTTC.

The V call is TRBV11-3, the J call TRBJ2-1, with D tentatively TRBD2 (5 bases). V was shortened by 6 bases and J by 3 bases, with 15 bases between the two germline ends. Germline assignment: CDR1 SGHNT and CDR2 YENEEA. This CDR3 comprises 15 residues. CDR3 nucleotide sequence: TGTGCCAGCAGTCCTAACGCGGGTATCTACAATGAGCAGTTCTTC. It translates to CASSPNAGIYNEQFF.

The rearrangement links TRBV7-8 to TRBJ1-1; D is ambiguous. The germline V gene has CDR1 SGHVS and CDR2 FQNEAQ. The germline V and J ends were trimmed by 0 bases and 2 bases, with 10 bases remaining between them. CDR3 length: 15 amino acids. Here the CDR3 reads CASSLAGQVNTEAFF. CDR3 nucleotide sequence: TGTGCCAGCAGCTTAGCGGGCCAGGTTAACACTGAAGCTTTCTTT. Full variable domain (remainder filled in from reference TRBV7-8 and TRBJ1-1): GAGVSQSPRYKVAKRGQDVALRCDPISGHVSLFWYQQALGQGPEFLTYFQNEAQLDKSGLPSDRFFAERPEGSVSTLKIQRTQQEDSAVYLCASSLAGQVNTEAFFGQGTRLTVV.

This clone was seen only once. The rearrangement links TRBV2 to TRBJ2-1; 7 nucleotides line up with TRBD1. The CDR3 is 16 residues long. CDR1 is SNHLY, CDR2 FYNNEI, per germline. The ends lost 4 bases at V and 0 bases at J; junction bases unmatched: 6. The CDR3 DNA is TGTGCCAGCAGTGTTCAACAGGGGACCTCCTACAATGAGCAGTTCTTC. Protein sequence: CASSVQQGTSYNEQFF. The full variable domain, in which reference TRBV2 and TRBJ2-1 provide the parts outside the CDR3, is EPEVTQTPSHQVTQMGQEVILRCVPISNHLYFYWYRQILGQKVEFLVSFYNNEISEKSEIFDDQFSVERPDGSNFTLKIRSTKLEDSAMYFCASSVQQGTSYNEQFFGPGTRLTVL.

The chain links TRBV7-2 to TRBJ2-6; perhaps TRBD1 as D (6 bases). This CDR3 has 16 amino acids. Germline assignment: CDR1 SGHTA and CDR2 FQGNSA. The V gene lost 1 base and the J gene lost 4 bases, with 11 bases spanning the gap. CDR3 nucleotide sequence: TGTGCCAGCAGCTTAGAGGCAGGGGCAGGGGCCAACGTCCTGACTTTC. Translation gives CASSLEAGAGANVLTF.

This rearrangement joins TRBV10-1 to TRBJ2-7; D tentatively fits TRBD1 or TRBD2 (5 bases each). This CDR3 region has 16 residues. V was cut by 5 bases and J by 4 bases, with 21 bases left in between. The germline V gene has CDR1 WNHNN and CDR2 SYGVQD (reference sequence). The CDR3 DNA reads TGCGCCAGCAGTCGAATCCCGAGGGGTCTGGATTACGAGCAGTACTTC. This translates into CASSRIPRGLDYEQYF.

The DNA for the CDR3 is TGTGCCAGCAGCTCGACAGGGTTTCAAGATACGCAGTATTTT. Translating gives CASSSTGFQDTQYF. The chain employs TRBV7-9 and TRBJ2-3, with 7 nucleotides matching TRBD1. The trim removed 4 bases at V and 5 bases at J, leaving 6 bases unmatched. Germline values: CDR1 SEHNR, CDR2 FQNEAQ (reference sequence). The CDR3 is 14 residues long.

The rearrangement joins TRBV19 to TRBJ2-3, with no clear D. Germline CDR1 LNHDA, CDR2 SQIVND (reference sequence). The V end lost 5 bases, the J end lost 2 bases, and 5 bases lay between the germline ends. The CDR3 totals 12 residues. The CDR3 spells CASSPHTDTQYF. The CDR3 nucleotides read TGTGCCAGTAGTCCACACACAGATACGCAGTATTTT.

This chain joins TRBV27 and TRBJ2-5; possibly TRBD2 for D (6 bases). Germline loops: CDR1 MNHEY, CDR2 SMNVEV (reference sequence). CDR3 length equals 15 residues. V was clipped by 6 bases and J by 7 bases, with 21 bases between them. CDR3 coding DNA: TGTGCCAGCAGACCTGGGACTGCAAAGACGGGGACCCAGTACTTC. Protein sequence: CASRPGTAKTGTQYF.

This chain links TRBV19 with TRBJ2-5, with TRBD1 identical over 9 bases. Germline CDR1 and CDR2: LNHDA and SQIVND (reference sequence). The junction had 4 bases not matched to a gene; V was cut back by 6 bases and J by 5 bases. The CDR3 has 13 amino acids. The CDR3 reads CASRDRGTETQYF. CDR3 nucleotides: TGTGCCAGTAGGGACAGGGGCACGGAGACCCAGTACTTC.

This chain connects TRBV2 to TRBJ1-4; D remains unclear. Trimming removed 1 base at V and 0 bases at J, with 6 bases between. The CDR3 runs to 15 residues. The V gene's germline CDR1 is SNHLY and CDR2 FYNNEI. DNA for the CDR3: TGTGCCAGCAGTGAAGGACGGACAACTAATGAAAAACTGTTTTTT. It is translated as CASSEGRTTNEKLFF.

This clone has just a few counts. The chain joins TRBV9 to TRBJ1-2; D call uncertain. Trimming removed 0 bases at V and 5 bases at J, with 8 bases between. The CDR3 extends over 13 amino acids. Germline V gene lookup returns CDR1 SGDLS and CDR2 YYNGEE. The CDR3 DNA follows: TGTGCCAGCAGCGTAGGGGCAGAATATGGCTACACCTTC. This translates into CASSVGAEYGYTF.

This chain uses TRBV6-5 with TRBJ1-3, with 7 nucleotides matching TRBD1. V trimming: 6 bases; J trimming: 0 bases; junction bases outside the gene matches: 5. Looked up from germline, CDR1 is MNHEY and CDR2 is SVGAGI. The CDR3 has 15 residues. The CDR3, as DNA: TGTGCCAGCAGGGAGACAGGGCCCTCTGGAAACACCATATATTTT. Encoded protein: CASRETGPSGNTIYF.

The chain couples TRBV5-1 to TRBJ2-3, with D perhaps TRBD2 (5 bases). The CDR3 has 14 amino acids. The V end lost 2 bases, the J end lost 2 bases, and 9 bases lay between the germline ends. CDR1 is SGHRS and CDR2 is YFSETQ in the germline V gene. The CDR3 DNA reads TGCGCCAGCAGCTTCCTACTAGACACAGATACGCAGTATTTT. Its translation is CASSFLLDTDTQYF.

CDR3 sequence reads: CASSPMAAADVAKNIQYF. The CDR3, as DNA: TGCGCCAGCAGCCCAATGGCAGCGGCGGATGTAGCCAAAAACATTCAGTACTTC. The chain uses TRBV5-1 and TRBJ2-4; D possibly corresponds to TRBD2 (5 bases). The V gene's germline CDR1 is SGHRS and CDR2 YFSETQ. The CDR3 totals 18 residues. Trimming took 4 bases from V and 0 from J, leaving 20 bases between them.

The DNA of the CDR3 is TGTGCCAGCAGCCCCTGGACAGGGAAGTACTTC. This codes for CASSPWTGKYF. The chain carries TRBV7-4 and TRBJ2-7, with 8 nucleotides matching TRBD1. The V segment lost 5 bases and the J segment 11 bases; nucleotides outside the gene matches: 5. The CDR3 loop spans 11 amino acids. The germline V gene has CDR1 SGHVT and CDR2 SQSDAQ.

The CDR3 is CASSLFGALEDPNTGELFF. CDR3 coding DNA: TGTGCCAGCAGCTTGTTCGGGGCGTTAGAGGACCCCAACACCGGGGAGCTGTTTTTT. The chain is built from TRBV5-6 and TRBJ2-2; D is possibly TRBD1 or TRBD2 (5 bases each). Trimming took 1 base from V and 2 from J, leaving 21 bases between them. Germline loops: CDR1 SGHDT, CDR2 YYEEEE. CDR3 length equals 19 residues. Using reference TRBV5-6 and TRBJ2-2 for the parts outside the CDR3, the full variable domain is DAGVTQSPTHLIKTRGQQVTLRCSPKSGHDTVSWYQQALGQGPQFIFQYYEEEERQRGNFPDRFSGHQFPNYSSELNVNALLLGDSALYLCASSLFGALEDPNTGELFFGEGSRLTVL.

This rearrangement joins TRBV27 to TRBJ2-1; weak D call: TRBD2 (6 bases). The germline gives CDR1 MNHEY, CDR2 SMNVEV (reference sequence). The CDR3 sequence is 18 residues long. V lost 6 bases and J 0 bases, leaving 21 bases between the germline ends. CDR3 residues: CASSHRGTSMSSYNEQFF. CDR3 DNA sequence: TGTGCCAGCAGCCATCGGGGGACTTCCATGAGCTCCTACAATGAGCAGTTCTTC.